The 22 T cell receptor beta chains reported below all come from one sample, sequenced in a study of shared clonotypes between healthy human individuals. Sequenced by immunoSEQ multiplex PCR; TCRdb stores in-frame clones only, minus some. The repertoire consists of over 1.4 million clones, with roughly 96% occurring once and the leading ten covering roughly 1.2%. Sequencing was performed on naive CD4+ T cells sorted from blood. The subset denotes: CD45RA+ positively selected. The receptors here all came from a man younger than 40 in good health.

The chain couples TRBV25-1 to TRBJ2-1; 13 bases match TRBD2. Looked up from germline, CDR1 is MGHDK and CDR2 is SYGVNS. This CDR3 comprises 18 residues. J was trimmed by 3 bases and V by 7 bases; bases with no gene match: 12. The CDR3 DNA is TGTGCCAGCACCCAACTAGCGGGAGGGCCGGTAGGCTACAATGAGCAGTTCTTC. Residues: CASTQLAGGPVGYNEQFF. Filled out from reference TRBV25-1 and TRBJ2-1, the complete variable domain reads EADIYQTPRYLVIGTGKKITLECSQTMGHDKMYWYQQDPGMELHLIHYSYGVNSTEKGDLSSESTVSRIRTEHFPLTLESARPSHTSQYLCASTQLAGGPVGYNEQFFGPGTRLTVL.

V is TRBV28 and J is TRBJ1-1; no firm D call. CDR3 length: 13 residues. V lost 7 bases, J lost 2 bases, and 11 bases lay in between. CDR1 and CDR2 (germline): MDHEN, SYDVKM. The DNA of the CDR3 is TGTGCCAGCACTCTAAGGGATAACACTGAAGCTTTCTTT. Translation: CASTLRDNTEAFF.

J is TRBJ2-2 and V is TRBV27; D ambiguous. Trimming took off 3 bases at V and 1 base at J, with 6 bases between the two ends. Germline CDR1 reads MNHEY; CDR2 reads SMNVEV (reference sequence). This CDR3 contains 14 residues. CDR3 bases: TGTGCCAGCAGTTTTTTAGGGAACACCGGGGAGCTGTTTTTT. This gives the protein CASSFLGNTGELFF.

The V call is TRBV6-5, the J call TRBJ2-7; TRBD2 is a possible D gene (5 bases). Between the trimmed V and J ends, which lost 5 bases and 5 bases, there was a span of 10 bases. The length of the CDR3 is 12 residues. CDR1 is MNHEY, CDR2 SVGAGI, per germline. The CDR3 region has the DNA TGTGCCAGCAGTCCCCGGCGGGACGAGCAGTACTTC. Its translation: CASSPRRDEQYF.

The count of this clone is one. V gene TRBV7-6 combines with J gene TRBJ2-5; no definite D call. CDR3 length: 16 residues. Deletions cut 3 bases from V and 1 base from J, with 15 bases between. CDR1 and CDR2 (germline): SGHVS, FNYEAQ. The CDR3 DNA is TGTGCCAGCAGCTTGGAATCCACAGTGATCCAAGAGACCCAGTACTTC. As protein: CASSLESTVIQETQYF.

CDR3 DNA sequence: TGTGCCAGCAGCGGACGTAGGTACAATGAGCAGTTCTTC. Protein: CASSGRRYNEQFF. The chain joins TRBV7-9 to TRBJ2-1; D gene unclear. This CDR3 region has 13 residues. V dropped 5 bases and J dropped 4 bases, with 9 bases sitting between them. Germline assignment: CDR1 SEHNR and CDR2 FQNEAQ (reference sequence). The variable domain in full, with the rest retrieved from reference TRBV7-9 and TRBJ2-1, is DTGVSQNPRHKITKRGQNVTFRCDPISEHNRLYWYRQTLGQGPEFLTYFQNEAQLEKSRLLSDRFSAERPKGSFSTLEIQRTEQGDSAMYLCASSGRRYNEQFFGPGTRLTVL.

Notes on this clone: The sample has other DNA sequences that encode this CDR3 too. The genes are TRBV5-1 and TRBJ2-7; 11 nucleotides align to TRBD2. J lost 3 bases, V lost 4 bases, and 3 bases had no gene match. CDR1 is SGHRS and CDR2 is YFSETQ in the germline V gene. The CDR3 spans 14 residues. The chain's CDR3 is CASSKTSGSYEQYF. Here the CDR3 DNA reads TGCGCCAGCAGCAAAACTAGCGGGAGCTACGAGCAGTACTTC. Full variable domain (outside the CDR3, taken from reference TRBV5-1 and TRBJ2-7): KAGVTQTPRYLIKTRGQQVTLSCSPISGHRSVSWYQQTPGQGLQFLFEYFSETQRNKGNFPGRFSGRQFSNSRSEMNVSTLELGDSALYLCASSKTSGSYEQYFGPGTRLTVT.

The gene calls are TRBV7-9 and TRBJ1-1; maybe TRBD1 (6 bases). The CDR3 contains 16 residues. Trimming pared 2 bases from V and 4 bases from J, leaving 17 bases between. Looked up from germline, CDR1 is SEHNR and CDR2 is FQNEAQ (reference sequence). The chain's CDR3 is CASSLRGGTSVTEAFF. CDR3 nucleotide sequence: TGTGCCAGCAGCTTACGCGGGGGGACAAGTGTCACTGAAGCTTTCTTT. The full variable domain, rest sourced from reference TRBV7-9 and TRBJ1-1, is DTGVSQNPRHKITKRGQNVTFRCDPISEHNRLYWYRQTLGQGPEFLTYFQNEAQLEKSRLLSDRFSAERPKGSFSTLEIQRTEQGDSAMYLCASSLRGGTSVTEAFFGQGTRLTVV.

V is TRBV7-2 and J is TRBJ1-2, with 11 positions matching TRBD1. The CDR3 loop spans 15 amino acids. V trimming: 2 bases; J trimming: 7 bases; junction bases outside the gene matches: 6. CDR1 is SGHTA and CDR2 is FQGNSA in the germline V gene. The CDR3 nucleotides are TGTGCCAGCAGCTTACAGGACAGGGGGCTCGCTGGCTACACCTTC. Amino acids: CASSLQDRGLAGYTF.

This sequence joins TRBV4-3 and TRBJ2-2, with D tentatively TRBD1 or TRBD2 (5 bases each). The V and J ends lost 0 bases and 4 bases respectively, with 15 bases between them. This CDR3 spans 17 amino acids. In germline, CDR1 is LGHNA, CDR2 YSLEER. The CDR3 loop reads CASSQDKGTVATGELFF. CDR3 DNA: TGCGCCAGCAGCCAAGATAAGGGGACCGTAGCCACCGGGGAGCTGTTTTTT.

Comments on this clone: Other DNA sequences within the sample encode an identical CDR3. CDR3 amino acids: CASSVGTGLYEQYF. The CDR3 DNA is TGTGCCAGCAGCGTCGGGACAGGTCTATACGAGCAGTACTTC. This sequence joins TRBV9 and TRBJ2-7, with 8 bases fitting TRBD1. Looked up from germline, CDR1 is SGDLS and CDR2 is YYNGEE. V lost 2 bases and J lost 4; bases outside the gene matches: 5. CDR3 size: 14 residues.

This chain connects TRBV28 to TRBJ1-2; the match to TRBD1 covers 9 bases. The CDR3 length is 17 residues. Trimming cost V 5 bases and J 6 bases; bases outside gene matches: 16. The germline V gene has CDR1 MDHEN and CDR2 SYDVKM. CDR3 in DNA: TGTGCCAGCAGTCTAATTGGACAGGGGCTACGTAAAGATGGCTACACCTTC. Its protein product is CASSLIGQGLRKDGYTF.

The chain employs TRBV19 and TRBJ1-5; 7 bases map to TRBD1. V lost 6 bases to trimming and J lost 5 bases; unmatched junction nucleotides: 7. In germline, CDR1 is LNHDA, CDR2 SQIVND (reference sequence). CDR3 length: 14 residues. The DNA for the CDR3 is TGTGCCAGTAGCCGGGACAGCGCAGATCAGCCCCAGCATTTT. It specifies CASSRDSADQPQHF.

This sequence joins TRBV15 and TRBJ2-1; 7 bases align to TRBD2. The V gene's germline CDR1 is LNHNV and CDR2 YYDKDF (reference sequence). This CDR3 comprises 13 residues. J lost 3 bases, V lost 8 bases, and 4 bases had no gene match. In nucleotides, the CDR3 is TGTGCCACCGGGACTAAGCACTACAATGAGCAGTTCTTC. Protein sequence: CATGTKHYNEQFF.

The chain uses TRBV4-3 and TRBJ2-1; no reliable D call. CDR1 LGHNA and CDR2 YSLEER come from the germline V gene. This CDR3 spans 15 amino acids. V dropped 4 bases and J dropped 2 bases, with 12 bases sitting between them. In DNA, the CDR3 is TGCGCCAGCAGCCGTGGAGAGTCCGCCTACAATGAGCAGTTCTTC. Protein: CASSRGESAYNEQFF.

The V gene is TRBV5-1, the J gene TRBJ2-3; D remains unclear. Germline CDR1 SGHRS, CDR2 YFSETQ. V lost 5 bases and J lost 2, with 12 bases in between. This CDR3 is 14 amino acids long. As DNA, the CDR3 is TGCGCCAGCAGGTCACAGACCTCCACAGATACGCAGTATTTT. It yields the protein CASRSQTSTDTQYF.

A note on this clone: The sample has other DNA sequences that encode this CDR3 too. The chain is built from TRBV29-1 and TRBJ2-7; D gene ambiguous. From germline, CDR1 is SQVTM and CDR2 ANQGSEA. The CDR3 has 11 residues. V was trimmed by 4 bases and J by 1 base, leaving 5 bases between them. CDR3 protein: CSVGSSYEQYF. The CDR3 DNA reads as TGCAGCGTTGGTTCGTCCTACGAGCAGTACTTC.

This clone came up once. The genes are TRBV7-2 and TRBJ2-3, with D possibly being TRBD2 (6 bases). CDR1 and CDR2 from the germline V gene are SGHTA and FQGNSA. This CDR3 has 12 residues. With 3 bases removed from V and 9 bases from J, the gap between germline ends came to 10 bases. The CDR3 nucleotides read TGTGCCAGCAGCTTGACTAGAGCCACGCAGTATTTT. Its protein is CASSLTRATQYF. Filled out from reference TRBV7-2 and TRBJ2-3, the complete variable domain reads GAGVSQSPSNKVTEKGKDVELRCDPISGHTALYWYRQSLGQGLEFLIYFQGNSAPDKSGLPSDRFSAERTGGSVSTLTIQRTQQEDSAVYLCASSLTRATQYFGPGTRLTVL.

The chain employs TRBV18 and TRBJ2-4, with 7 bases aligning to TRBD2. CDR3 size: 14 residues. Germline lookup yields CDR1 KGHSH and CDR2 LQKENI. The V and J ends lost 3 bases and 5 bases, in that order; junction bases with no gene match: 4. The CDR3 DNA reads TGTGCCAGCTCACCCGGGACTATCGAAAACATTCAGTACTTC. Translated: CASSPGTIENIQYF. The entire variable domain, with the rest obtained from reference TRBV18 and TRBJ2-4, is as follows: NAGVMQNPRHLVRRRGQEARLRCSPMKGHSHVYWYRQLPEEGLKFMVYLQKENIIDESGMPKERFSAEFPKEGPSILRIQQVVRGDSAAYFCASSPGTIENIQYFGAGTRLSVL.

This chain joins TRBV5-1 and TRBJ2-1; 7 bases are shared with TRBD1. Germline trimming cut 4 bases from V and 7 bases from J; bases unmatched to any gene: 14. The V gene's germline CDR1 is SGHRS and CDR2 YFSETQ. The length of the CDR3 is 16 residues. The CDR3 nucleotides read TGCGCCAGCAGCACCGCAACAGGGGCCCTTAGGAATGAGCAGTTCTTC. Protein product: CASSTATGALRNEQFF.

This sequence joins TRBV9 and TRBJ1-5; D gene uncertain. Trimming left V 0 bases short and J 11 bases short, with 12 bases between. Germline V lookup: CDR1 SGDLS, CDR2 YYNGEE. The CDR3 length is 13 residues. The chain's CDR3 is CASSVGEGLTQHF. The CDR3 DNA reads TGTGCCAGCAGCGTAGGAGAGGGCCTAACCCAGCATTTT.

The V and J genes are TRBV10-3 and TRBJ2-7; 12 nucleotides line up with TRBD1. From germline, CDR1 is ENHRY and CDR2 SYGVKD. V was pared by 4 bases and J by 3 bases, with 25 bases of the junction left unmatched. The length of the CDR3 is 22 residues. This chain's CDR3 is CAISGGQGAGQFGRAVYYEQYF. Here the CDR3 DNA reads TGTGCCATCAGTGGGGGACAGGGGGCCGGGCAATTTGGGAGGGCCGTCTACTACGAGCAGTACTTC.